This is a list of T cell receptor beta chains from one sample in a study of graft-versus-host responses after intestinal transplantation. Using immunoSEQ multiplex PCR, the repertoire was profiled, and TCRdb retains in-frame clones only, with some absent. The data hold approximately 80,000 clones, with less than 90% observed a single time. These receptors' targets are unknown. The material sequenced was unstimulated CD4+ T cells sorted from spleen or lymph node cells, taken before intestinal transplant. The source is a human donor who received an intestinal transplant. Each CDR3 is given with its conserved first and last residue. Clone size is shown for a subset of rows, as once, few, many or a class of expanded clone.

cdr3_aa: CASSLRQGAVNSNQPQHF; v_call: TRBV2; j_call: TRBJ1-5; clone_size: NA
cdr3_aa: CASSPVVTGNEQFF; v_call: TRBV11-2; j_call: TRBJ2-1; clone_size: NA
cdr3_aa: CASSMDRVANYGYTF; v_call: TRBV19; j_call: TRBJ1-2; clone_size: NA
cdr3_aa: CASSLDASGGVHF; v_call: TRBV7-2; j_call: TRBJ2-4; clone_size: NA
cdr3_aa: CASSQEQGAQDYGYTF; v_call: TRBV4-1; j_call: TRBJ1-2; clone_size: NA
cdr3_aa: CASSPFTGSSYEQYF; v_call: TRBV18; j_call: TRBJ2-7; clone_size: few
cdr3_aa: CASRDRGRGYTF; v_call: TRBV28; j_call: TRBJ1-2; clone_size: NA
cdr3_aa: CASSQDYGDSYEQYF; v_call: TRBV4-1; j_call: TRBJ2-7; clone_size: NA
cdr3_aa: CASSLGDSSYEQYF; v_call: TRBV7-6; j_call: TRBJ2-7; clone_size: NA
cdr3_aa: CASSLAGSRYEQYF; v_call: TRBV11-2; j_call: TRBJ2-7; clone_size: few
cdr3_aa: CASSFRETDTQYF; v_call: TRBV5-1; j_call: TRBJ2-3; clone_size: NA
cdr3_aa: CASSISGTTNTEAFF; v_call: TRBV19; j_call: TRBJ1-1; clone_size: once
cdr3_aa: CASSRRAGTDTQYF; v_call: TRBV7-2; j_call: TRBJ2-3; clone_size: NA
cdr3_aa: CSARGGGTQYF; v_call: TRBV20-1; j_call: TRBJ2-3; clone_size: NA
cdr3_aa: CASSQVLRVDSPLHF; v_call: TRBV4-2; j_call: TRBJ1-6; clone_size: NA